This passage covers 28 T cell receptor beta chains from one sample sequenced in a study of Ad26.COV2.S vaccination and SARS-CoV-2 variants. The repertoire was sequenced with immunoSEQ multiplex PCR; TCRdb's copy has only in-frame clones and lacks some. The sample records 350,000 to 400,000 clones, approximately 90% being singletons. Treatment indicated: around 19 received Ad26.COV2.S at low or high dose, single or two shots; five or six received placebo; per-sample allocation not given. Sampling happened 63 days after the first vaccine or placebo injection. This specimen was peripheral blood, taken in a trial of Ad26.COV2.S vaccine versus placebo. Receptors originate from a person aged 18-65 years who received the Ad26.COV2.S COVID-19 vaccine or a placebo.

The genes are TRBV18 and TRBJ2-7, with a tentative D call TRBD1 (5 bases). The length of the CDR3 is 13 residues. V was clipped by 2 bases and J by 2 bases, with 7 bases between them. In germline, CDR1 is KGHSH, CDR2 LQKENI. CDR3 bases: TGTGCCAGCTCACCAGACAGTGCCTACGAGCAGTACTTC. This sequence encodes CASSPDSAYEQYF. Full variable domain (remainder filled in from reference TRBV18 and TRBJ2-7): NAGVMQNPRHLVRRRGQEARLRCSPMKGHSHVYWYRQLPEEGLKFMVYLQKENIIDESGMPKERFSAEFPKEGPSILRIQQVVRGDSAAYFCASSPDSAYEQYFGPGTRLTVT.

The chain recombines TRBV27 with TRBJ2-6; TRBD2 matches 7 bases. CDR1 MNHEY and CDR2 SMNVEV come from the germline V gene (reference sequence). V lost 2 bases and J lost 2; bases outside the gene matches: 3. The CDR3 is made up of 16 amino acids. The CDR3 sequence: CASSLREGPGANVLTF. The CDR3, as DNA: TGTGCCAGCAGTTTAAGGGAGGGACCTGGGGCCAACGTCCTGACTTTC.

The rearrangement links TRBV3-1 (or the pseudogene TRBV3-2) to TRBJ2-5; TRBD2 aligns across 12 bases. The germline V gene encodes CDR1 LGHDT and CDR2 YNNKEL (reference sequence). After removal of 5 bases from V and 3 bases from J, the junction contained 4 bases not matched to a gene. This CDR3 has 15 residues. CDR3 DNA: TGTGCCAGCAGCTCCCTAGCGGGGGGGGAAGAGACCCAGTACTTC. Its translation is CASSSLAGGEETQYF.

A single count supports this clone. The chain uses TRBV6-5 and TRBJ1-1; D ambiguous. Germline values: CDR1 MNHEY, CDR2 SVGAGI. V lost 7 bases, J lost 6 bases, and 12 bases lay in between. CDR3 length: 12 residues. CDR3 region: CASNRLGSEAFF. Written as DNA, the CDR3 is TGTGCCAGCAACCGACTGGGTTCTGAAGCTTTCTTT.

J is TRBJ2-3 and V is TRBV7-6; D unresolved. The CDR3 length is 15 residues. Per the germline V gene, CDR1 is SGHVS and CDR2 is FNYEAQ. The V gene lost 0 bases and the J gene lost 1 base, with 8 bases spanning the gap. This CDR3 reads CASSLALGGTDTQYF. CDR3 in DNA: TGTGCCAGCAGCTTAGCGCTCGGTGGCACAGATACGCAGTATTTT.

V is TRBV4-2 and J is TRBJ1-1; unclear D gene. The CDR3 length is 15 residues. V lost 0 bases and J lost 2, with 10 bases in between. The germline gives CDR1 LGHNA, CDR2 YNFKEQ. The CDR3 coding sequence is TGTGCCAGCAGCCAAGATAGTTGGTTAAACACTGAAGCTTTCTTT. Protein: CASSQDSWLNTEAFF.

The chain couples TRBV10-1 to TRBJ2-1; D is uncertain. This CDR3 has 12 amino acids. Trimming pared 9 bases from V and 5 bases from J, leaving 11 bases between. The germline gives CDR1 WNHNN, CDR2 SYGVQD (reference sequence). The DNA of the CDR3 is TGCGCCAGTGGCCCAGGACACAATGAGCAGTTCTTC. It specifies CASGPGHNEQFF.

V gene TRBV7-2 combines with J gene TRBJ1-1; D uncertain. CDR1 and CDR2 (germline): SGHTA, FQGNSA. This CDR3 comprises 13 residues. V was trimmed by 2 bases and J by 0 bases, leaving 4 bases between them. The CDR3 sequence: CASSLFMNTEAFF. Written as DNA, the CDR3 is TGTGCCAGCAGCTTATTCATGAACACTGAAGCTTTCTTT.

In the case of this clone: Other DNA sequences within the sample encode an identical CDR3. CDR3 sequence reads: CASSLSLNTEAFF. Written as DNA, the CDR3 is TGTGCCAGCAGTTTATCATTGAACACTGAAGCTTTCTTT. The rearrangement joins TRBV12-3 or TRBV12-4 to TRBJ1-1; D not certain. There are 13 residues in the CDR3. Trimming removed 2 bases at V and 0 bases at J, with 4 bases between.

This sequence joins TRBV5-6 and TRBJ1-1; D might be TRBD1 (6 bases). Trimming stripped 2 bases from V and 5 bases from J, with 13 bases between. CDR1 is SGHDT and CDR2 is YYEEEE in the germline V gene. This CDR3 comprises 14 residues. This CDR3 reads CASSLTGIATEAFF. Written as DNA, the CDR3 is TGTGCCAGCAGCTTAACAGGGATTGCAACTGAAGCTTTCTTT.

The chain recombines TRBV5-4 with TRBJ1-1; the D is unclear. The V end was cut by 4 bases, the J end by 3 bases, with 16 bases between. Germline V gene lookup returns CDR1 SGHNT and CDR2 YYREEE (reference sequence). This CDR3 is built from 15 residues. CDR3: CASSGGGPGDTEAFF. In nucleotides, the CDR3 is TGTGCCAGCAGCGGAGGAGGGCCCGGGGACACTGAAGCTTTCTTT.

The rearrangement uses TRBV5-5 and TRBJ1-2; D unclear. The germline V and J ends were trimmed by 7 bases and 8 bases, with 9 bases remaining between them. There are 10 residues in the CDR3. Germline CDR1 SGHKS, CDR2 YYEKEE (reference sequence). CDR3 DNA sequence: TGTGCCAGCGGATCTATGGGCTACACCTTC. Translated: CASGSMGYTF.

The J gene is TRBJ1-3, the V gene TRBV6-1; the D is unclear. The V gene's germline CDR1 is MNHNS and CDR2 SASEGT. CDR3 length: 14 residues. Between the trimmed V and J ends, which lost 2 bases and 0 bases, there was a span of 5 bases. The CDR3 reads CASSEKTSGNTIYF. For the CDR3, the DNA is TGTGCCAGCAGTGAAAAGACCTCTGGAAACACCATATATTTT.

The CDR3 sequence: CASSSPQGLGSNEQFF. The CDR3 DNA sequence: TGTGCCAGCAGTTCCCCCCAGGGACTAGGGAGCAATGAGCAGTTCTTC. V usage is TRBV27 and J usage is TRBJ2-1; 8 positions agree with TRBD2. The V gene end was trimmed by 4 bases and the J gene end by 6 bases; junction bases not matched to a gene: 11. This CDR3 comprises 16 residues. Germline V CDR1 and CDR2: MNHEY, SMNVEV (reference sequence).

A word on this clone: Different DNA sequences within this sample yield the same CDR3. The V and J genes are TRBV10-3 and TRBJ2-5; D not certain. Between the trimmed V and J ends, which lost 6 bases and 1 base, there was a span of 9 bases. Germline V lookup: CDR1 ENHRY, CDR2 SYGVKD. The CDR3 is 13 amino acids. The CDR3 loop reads CAISPGFQETQYF. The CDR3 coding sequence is TGTGCCATCAGCCCGGGTTTCCAAGAGACCCAGTACTTC.

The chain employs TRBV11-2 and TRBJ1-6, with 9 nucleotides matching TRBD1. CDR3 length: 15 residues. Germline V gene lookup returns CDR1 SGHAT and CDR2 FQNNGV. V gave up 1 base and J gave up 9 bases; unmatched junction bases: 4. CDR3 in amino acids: CASSLGGTGTSPLHF. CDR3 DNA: TGTGCCAGCAGCTTAGGGGGGACAGGGACTTCACCCCTCCACTTT.

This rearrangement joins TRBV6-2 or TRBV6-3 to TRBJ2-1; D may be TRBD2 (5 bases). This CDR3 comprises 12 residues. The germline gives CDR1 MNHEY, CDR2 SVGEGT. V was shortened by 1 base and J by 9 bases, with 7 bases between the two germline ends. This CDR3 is CASSYWLAEQFF. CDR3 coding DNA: TGTGCCAGCAGTTACTGGCTAGCTGAGCAGTTCTTC.

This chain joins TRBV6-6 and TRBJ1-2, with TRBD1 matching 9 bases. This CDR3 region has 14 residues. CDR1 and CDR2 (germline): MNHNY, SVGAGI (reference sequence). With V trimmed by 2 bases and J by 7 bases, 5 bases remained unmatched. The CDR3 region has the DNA TGTGCCAGCAGTTACCGGGGACAGGGCAGTGGCTACACCTTC. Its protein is CASSYRGQGSGYTF.

For the CDR3, the DNA is TGTGCCAGCAGCCGTAACCCCGGGACGCGCACAGATACGCAGTATTTT. Translating gives CASSRNPGTRTDTQYF. V gene TRBV7-6 combines with J gene TRBJ2-3; perhaps D is TRBD1 or TRBD2 (5 bases each). V lost 5 bases and J lost 1, with 16 bases in between. Looked up from germline, CDR1 is SGHVS and CDR2 is FNYEAQ. The CDR3 runs to 16 residues.

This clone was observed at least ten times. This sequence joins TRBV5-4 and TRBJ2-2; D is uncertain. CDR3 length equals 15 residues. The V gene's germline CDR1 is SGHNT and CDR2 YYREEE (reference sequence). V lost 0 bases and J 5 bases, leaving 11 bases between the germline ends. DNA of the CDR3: TGTGCCAGCAGCTTGGATACCAGTAGGACCGGGGAGCTGTTTTTT. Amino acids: CASSLDTSRTGELFF. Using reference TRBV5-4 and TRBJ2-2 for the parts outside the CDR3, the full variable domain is ETGVTQSPTHLIKTRGQQVTLRCSSQSGHNTVSWYQQALGQGPQFIFQYYREEENGRGNFPPRFSGLQFPNYSSELNVNALELDDSALYLCASSLDTSRTGELFFGEGSRLTVL.

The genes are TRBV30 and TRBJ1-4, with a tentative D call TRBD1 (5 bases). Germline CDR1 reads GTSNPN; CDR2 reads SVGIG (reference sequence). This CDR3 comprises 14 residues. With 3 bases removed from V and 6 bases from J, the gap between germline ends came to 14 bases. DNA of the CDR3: TGTGCCTGGAGCCGACAAGGGGTTTATGAAAAACTGTTTTTT. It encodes CAWSRQGVYEKLFF.

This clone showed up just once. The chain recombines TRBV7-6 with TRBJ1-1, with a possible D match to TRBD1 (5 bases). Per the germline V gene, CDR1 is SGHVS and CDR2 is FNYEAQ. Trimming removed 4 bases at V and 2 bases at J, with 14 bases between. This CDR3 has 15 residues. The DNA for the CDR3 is TGTGCCAGCAGCTCGTGGGGGTATCAAAACACTGAAGCTTTCTTT. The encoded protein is CASSSWGYQNTEAFF.

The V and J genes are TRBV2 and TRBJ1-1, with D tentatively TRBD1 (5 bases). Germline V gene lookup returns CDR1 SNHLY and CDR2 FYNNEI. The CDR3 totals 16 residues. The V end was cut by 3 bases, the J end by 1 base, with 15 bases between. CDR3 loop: CASSDPTGGGNTEAFF. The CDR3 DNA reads TGTGCCAGCAGTGATCCGACCGGGGGTGGGAACACTGAAGCTTTCTTT.

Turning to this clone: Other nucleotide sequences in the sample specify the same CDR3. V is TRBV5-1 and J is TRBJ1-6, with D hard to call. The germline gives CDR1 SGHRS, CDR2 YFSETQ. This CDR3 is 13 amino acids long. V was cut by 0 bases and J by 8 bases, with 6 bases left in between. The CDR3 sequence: CASSLAGYSPLHF. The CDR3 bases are TGCGCCAGCAGCTTGGCCGGTTATTCACCCCTCCACTTT.

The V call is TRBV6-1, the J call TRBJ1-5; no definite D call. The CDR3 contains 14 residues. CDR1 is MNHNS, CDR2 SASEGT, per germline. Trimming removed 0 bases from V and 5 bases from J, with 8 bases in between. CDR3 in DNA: TGTGCCAGCAGTGAAGCGAGCCGGGATCAGCCCCAGCATTTT. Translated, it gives CASSEASRDQPQHF.

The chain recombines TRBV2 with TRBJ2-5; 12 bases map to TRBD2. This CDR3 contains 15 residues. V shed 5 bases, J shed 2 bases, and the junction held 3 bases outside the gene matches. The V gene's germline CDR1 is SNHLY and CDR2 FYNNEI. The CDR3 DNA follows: TGTGCCAGCAGTCGGACTAGCGGGGATCAAGAGACCCAGTACTTC. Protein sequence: CASSRTSGDQETQYF.

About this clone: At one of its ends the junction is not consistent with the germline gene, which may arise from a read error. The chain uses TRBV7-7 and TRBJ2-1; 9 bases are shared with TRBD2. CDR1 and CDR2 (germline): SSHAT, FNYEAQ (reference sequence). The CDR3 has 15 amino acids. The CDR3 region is CASSLNLAGYNEQFF. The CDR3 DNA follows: TGTGCTAGCAGCTTAAATCTAGCGGGGTACAATGAGCAGTTCTTC. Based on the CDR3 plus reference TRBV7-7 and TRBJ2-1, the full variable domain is GAGVSQSPRYKVTKRGQDVTLRCDPISSHATLYWYQQALGQGPEFLTYFNYEAQPDKSGLPSDRFSAERPEGSISTLTIQRTEQRDSAMYRCASSLNLAGYNEQFFGPGTRLTVL.

The CDR3 DNA follows: TGTGCCAGCAGTTTATCATTGACTGAAGAGCAGTACTTC. Amino acid sequence: CASSLSLTEEQYF. The chain carries TRBV27 and TRBJ2-7; no clear D. CDR3 length: 13 residues. Trimming shortened V by 0 bases and J by 7 bases, and 10 bases separated the two germline ends. Looked up from germline, CDR1 is MNHEY and CDR2 is SMNVEV (reference sequence).